A selection of T cell receptor beta chains follows, all from one sample in a study of T-cell reconstitution after alpha-beta-depleted transplantation in children. TCRdb re-analysed the PCR reads in MiXCR, keeping a single row per CDR3 protein. There are about 480,000 distinct CDR3 sequences in the sample; 12% occur only once, and about 5% lies in the top ten. The sample was PBMCs from the stem cell graft donor, taken from the stem cell graft. The receptors derive from a human donor who donated a stem cell graft to a child with combined immunodeficiency. Each CDR3 is given with its conserved first and last residue. The D gene is left open where the match is weak. Clone size is given for some rows only: seen once, a few or many times, or a class if the clone is expanded.

abundance | d_gene | j_gene | v_gene | CDR3nt | CDR3aa
. | . | TRBJ2-1 | TRBV11-3 | TGTGCCAGCAGCTTAGGTTTCGGGGGGCCACCCGTCAATGAGCAGTTCTTC | CASSLGFGGPPVNEQFF
. | . | TRBJ2-5 | TRBV7-9 | TGTGCCAGCAGGATCGGACAGTACCAAGAGACCCAGTACTTC | CASRIGQYQETQYF
. | . | TRBJ2-7 | TRBV6-5 | TGTGCCACCCGAGAGACTAGCGAGCAGTACTTC | CATRETSEQYF
few | TRBD2 | TRBJ2-1 | TRBV9 | TGTGCCAGCAGCGTAGGATTGGTGGGACTAGCGGGACCCGGCTCCTACAATGAGCAGTTCTTC | CASSVGLVGLAGPGSYNEQFF
. | . | TRBJ2-7 | TRBV7-8 | TGTGCCAGCAGCTTAGGACCTCTGGGGGGCGAGCAGTACTTC | CASSLGPLGGEQYF
. | . | TRBJ2-7 | TRBV29-1 | TGCAGCGTTGAAGATAAGGGGCCCTACGAGCAGTACTTC | CSVEDKGPYEQYF
many | . | TRBJ1-2 | TRBV29-1 | TGCAGCGTTGATATCGGCCCGACGGGCTACACCTTC | CSVDIGPTGYTF
many | . | TRBJ1-1 | TRBV6-1 | TGTGCCAGCAGTGATGGACAGCGTGAAGCTTTCTTT | CASSDGQREAFF
many | . | TRBJ2-7 | TRBV7-3 | TGTGCCAGCAGCCCAGGGGCGGGATCCTACGAGCAGTACTTC | CASSPGAGSYEQYF
few | TRBD1 | TRBJ2-3 | TRBV7-9 | TGTGCCAGCAGCGACGGGACAGCCTACACAGATACGCAGTATTTT | CASSDGTAYTDTQYF
once | . | TRBJ2-2 | TRBV5-5 | TGTGCCAGCGCAACGCTTGTCACCGGGGAGCTGTTTTTT | CASATLVTGELFF
. | TRBD1 | TRBJ2-1 | TRBV7-9 | TGTGCCAGCAGCAGGGCCGGGACAGCACACAATGAGCAGTTCTTC | CASSRAGTAHNEQFF
. | . | TRBJ2-3 | TRBV5-1 | TGCGCCAGCAAACGGGTAGACACAGATACGCAGTATTTT | CASKRVDTDTQYF
few | TRBD2 | TRBJ2-5 | TRBV3-1 | TGTGCCAGCAGCCTGGGACTAGCGGGCCAAGGGACCCAGTACTTC | CASSLGLAGQGTQYF
many | TRBD1 | TRBJ1-1 | TRBV6-5 | TGTGCCAGCAGTCACGGGACAGAGAACACTGAAGCTTTCTTT | CASSHGTENTEAFF
. | TRBD2 | TRBJ2-1 | TRBV12-3/TRBV12-4 | TGTGCCAGCAGACAACTAGCGGGGGTTGGGAATGAGCAGTTCTTC | CASRQLAGVGNEQFF
. | TRBD2 | TRBJ2-1 | TRBV7-2 | TGTGCCAGCAGCTTAGCCCGACTAGCGGGAGGGCCCCTTTACTCCTACAATGAGCAGTTCTTC | CASSLARLAGGPLYSYNEQFF
many | TRBD1 | TRBJ2-7 | TRBV6-5 | TGTGCCAGCAGTTTGGGACAGACCCTCTACGAGCAGTACTTC | CASSLGQTLYEQYF
many | TRBD2 | TRBJ2-7 | TRBV4-3 | TGCGCCAGCAGCCAAGGCTTAGCGGGAGGTAACGAGCAGTACTTC | CASSQGLAGGNEQYF
. | TRBD2 | TRBJ2-3 | TRBV7-9 | TGTGCCAGCAGCTTACGAGCGGGAGCAGGACCAGATACGCAGTATTTT | CASSLRAGAGPDTQYF
. | . | TRBJ2-5 | TRBV2 | TGTGCCAGCAGTGCCCAAAACTCCGAGACCCAGTACTTC | CASSAQNSETQYF
few | . | TRBJ2-3 | TRBV9 | TGTGCCAGCAGCCCCATGCCCCGGGCAGATACGCAGTATTTT | CASSPMPRADTQYF